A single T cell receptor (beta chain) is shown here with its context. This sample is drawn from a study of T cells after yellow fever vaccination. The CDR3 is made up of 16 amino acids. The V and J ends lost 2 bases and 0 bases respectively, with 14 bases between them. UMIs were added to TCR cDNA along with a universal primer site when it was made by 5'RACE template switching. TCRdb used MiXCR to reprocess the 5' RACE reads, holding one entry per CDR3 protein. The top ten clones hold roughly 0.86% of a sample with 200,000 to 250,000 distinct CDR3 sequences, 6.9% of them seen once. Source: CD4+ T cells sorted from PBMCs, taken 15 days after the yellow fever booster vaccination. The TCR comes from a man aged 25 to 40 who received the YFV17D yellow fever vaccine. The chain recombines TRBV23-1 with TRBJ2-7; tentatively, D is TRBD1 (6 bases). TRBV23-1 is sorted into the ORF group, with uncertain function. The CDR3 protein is CASSQSGTRSSYEQYF. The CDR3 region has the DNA TGCGCCAGCAGTCAAAGTGGGACAAGGAGCTCCTACGAGCAGTACTTC.